The source of this T cell receptor beta chain is a study of T cell responses to AZD1222 COVID-19 vaccine. Turning to this clone: Its antigen is not known.

This CDR3 has 13 residues. The germline gives CDR1 SGDLS, CDR2 YYNGEE. Between the trimmed V and J ends, which lost 0 bases and 6 bases, there was a span of 9 bases. Findings and limits, study-wide: Spike was spanned by vaccine-associated CD4 TCRs, with dominance at 160-218 and 743-854.

Method: immunoSEQ multiplex PCR; TCRdb's copy keeps in-frame clones and lacks some. The table shows under 150,000 clones, with 93% occurring only once. This sequence joins TRBV9 and TRBJ1-2; no definite D call. This clonotype was obtained from an adult in good health. The specimen comprised peripheral blood, sampled on day 0 of AZD1222 vaccination. The CDR3 nucleotides are TGTGCCAGCAGCGTAGGGCGTTTGGATGGCTACACCTTC. It yields the protein CASSVGRLDGYTF.